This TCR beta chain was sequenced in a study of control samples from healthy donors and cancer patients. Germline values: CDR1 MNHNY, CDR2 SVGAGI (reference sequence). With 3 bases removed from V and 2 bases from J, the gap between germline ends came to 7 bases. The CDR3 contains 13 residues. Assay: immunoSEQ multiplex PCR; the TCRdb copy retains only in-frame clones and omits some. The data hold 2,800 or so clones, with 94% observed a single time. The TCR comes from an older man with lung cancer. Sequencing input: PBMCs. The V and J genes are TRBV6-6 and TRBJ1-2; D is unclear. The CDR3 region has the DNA TGTGCCAGCAGTTATCAACCGAACTATGGCTACACCTTC. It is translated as CASSYQPNYGYTF.